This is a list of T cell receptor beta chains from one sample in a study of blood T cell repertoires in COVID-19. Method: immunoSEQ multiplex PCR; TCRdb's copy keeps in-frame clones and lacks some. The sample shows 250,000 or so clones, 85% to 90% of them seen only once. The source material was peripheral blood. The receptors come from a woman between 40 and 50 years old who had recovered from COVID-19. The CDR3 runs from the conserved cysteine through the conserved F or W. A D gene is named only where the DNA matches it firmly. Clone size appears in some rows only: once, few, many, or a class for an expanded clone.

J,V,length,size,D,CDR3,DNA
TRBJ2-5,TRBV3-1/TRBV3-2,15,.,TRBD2,CASSLLAGLQETQYF,TGTGCCAGCAGCTTATTAGCGGGCCTTCAAGAGACCCAGTACTTC
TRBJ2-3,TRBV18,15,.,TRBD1,CASSFSQGGTDTQYF,TGTGCCAGCTCATTTTCTCAGGGGGGCACAGATACGCAGTATTTT
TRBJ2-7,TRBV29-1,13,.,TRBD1,CSVLGQGKYEQYF,TGCAGCGTTCTGGGACAGGGGAAGTACGAGCAGTACTTC
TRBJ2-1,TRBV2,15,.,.,CASREQGGSYNEQFF,TGTGCCAGCAGGGAACAGGGTGGTTCCTACAATGAGCAGTTCTTC
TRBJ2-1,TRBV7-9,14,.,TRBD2,CASSRERGGHEQFF,TGTGCCAGCAGCAGAGAGCGGGGGGGCCACGAGCAGTTCTTC
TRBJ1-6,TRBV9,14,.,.,CASSAPGDGSPLHF,TGTGCCAGCAGCGCCCCGGGGGACGGTTCACCCCTCCACTTT
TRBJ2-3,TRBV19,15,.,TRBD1,CASKRDSLRIDTQYF,TGTGCCAGTAAGAGGGACAGCTTGAGGATAGATACGCAGTATTTT
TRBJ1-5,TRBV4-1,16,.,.,CASSQEGAGTYQPQHF,TGCGCCAGCAGCCAAGAAGGCGCAGGGACTTATCAGCCCCAGCATTTT
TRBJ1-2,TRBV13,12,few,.,CASSPSNYGYTF,TGTGCCAGCAGCCCCTCTAACTATGGCTACACCTTC
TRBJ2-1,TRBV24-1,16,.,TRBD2,CATSDHPGGRYNEQFF,TGTGCCACCAGTGACCACCCGGGAGGACGTTACAATGAGCAGTTCTTC
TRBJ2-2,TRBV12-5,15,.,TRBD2,CASRLPGLGTGELFF,TGTGCTAGTAGACTTCCGGGACTAGGTACCGGGGAGCTGTTTTTT
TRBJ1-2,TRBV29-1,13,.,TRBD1,CSATGTGAYGYTF,TGCAGCGCGACCGGGACAGGGGCCTATGGCTACACCTTC
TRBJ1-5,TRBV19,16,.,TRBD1,CASRGGPTIVNQPQHF,TGTGCCAGTAGAGGGGGCCCTACTATAGTCAATCAGCCCCAGCATTTT
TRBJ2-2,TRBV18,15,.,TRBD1,CASSPPRGPTGELFF,TGTGCCAGCTCACCACCCAGGGGGCCAACCGGGGAGCTGTTTTTT
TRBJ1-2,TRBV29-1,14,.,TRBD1,CSVWGGTGESGYTF,TGCAGCGTCTGGGGTGGGACAGGGGAGTCTGGCTACACCTTC
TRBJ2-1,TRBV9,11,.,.,CASGYSGEQFF,TGTGCCAGCGGTTATAGCGGTGAGCAGTTCTTC
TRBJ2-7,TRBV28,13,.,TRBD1,CASSLGTAYEQYF,TGTGCCAGCAGTCTAGGGACAGCGTACGAGCAGTACTTC
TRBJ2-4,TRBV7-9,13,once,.,CAVSWLAKNIQYF,TGTGCCGTCTCCTGGCTAGCCAAAAACATTCAGTACTTC
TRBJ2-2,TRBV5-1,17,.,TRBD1,CASSSFTGQGLTGELFF,TGCGCCAGCAGCTCGTTTACGGGACAGGGACTAACCGGGGAGCTGTTTTTT
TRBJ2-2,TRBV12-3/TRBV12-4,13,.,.,CASSKDYPGELFF,TGTGCCAGCAGCAAGGACTATCCCGGGGAGCTGTTTTTT
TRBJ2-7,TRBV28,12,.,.,CASSLRGYEQYF,TGTGCCAGCAGTTTAAGGGGGTACGAGCAGTACTTC
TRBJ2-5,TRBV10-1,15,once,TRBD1,CASSGLRDSQETQYF,TGCGCCAGCAGTGGACTTCGGGACAGCCAAGAGACCCAGTACTTC
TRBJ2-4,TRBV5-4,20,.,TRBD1,CASSSRQGAGVAGAKNIQYF,TGTGCCAGCAGCTCTCGACAGGGGGCTGGAGTAGCCGGGGCCAAAAACATTCAGTACTTC
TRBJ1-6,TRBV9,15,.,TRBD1,CASSAGQGATSPLHF,TGTGCCAGCAGCGCAGGACAGGGGGCCACATCACCCCTCCACTTT
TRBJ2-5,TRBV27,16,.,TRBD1,CASSTQTGQGGETQYF,TGTGCCAGCAGCACCCAAACGGGACAGGGGGGAGAGACCCAGTACTTC
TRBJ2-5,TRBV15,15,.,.,CATSRDSQEQETQYF,TGTGCCACCAGCAGAGATTCACAGGAACAAGAGACCCAGTACTTC
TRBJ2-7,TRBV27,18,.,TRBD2,CASSLGLAGGPSSYEQYF,TGTGCCAGCAGTTTGGGACTAGCGGGGGGCCCAAGCTCCTACGAGCAGTACTTC